The rows below give T cell receptor beta chains drawn from one sample of a study of T cell responses to AZD1222 COVID-19 vaccine. Using immunoSEQ multiplex PCR, the repertoire was profiled, and TCRdb retains in-frame clones only, with some absent. The data contain about 170,000 clones, around 90% of them singletons. Here the sequenced sample was peripheral blood, taken on day 0 of AZD1222 vaccination. The receptors here all came from an adult in good health. Both conserved end residues are part of each CDR3. The D gene is left open where the match is weak. Where a row states a size, it is once, few, many or the class of an expanded clone; other rows omit it.

CDR3aa	CDR3nt	abundance	v_gene	j_gene	d_gene
CASSLDNHGSVQFF	TGTGCCAGCAGCTTAGATAACCATGGAAGCGTACAGTTCTTC	NA	TRBV11-3	TRBJ2-1	NA
CASSLDAGTNEKLFF	TGCGCCAGCAGCTTGGACGCGGGGACTAATGAAAAACTGTTTTTT	few	TRBV5-1	TRBJ1-4	NA
CASSLGDREETQYF	TGTGCCAGCAGCTTAGGGGACAGGGAGGAGACCCAGTACTTC	NA	TRBV13	TRBJ2-5	TRBD1
CASRQTQSMGTEAFF	TGTGCCAGCAGACAAACCCAGTCGATGGGCACTGAAGCTTTCTTT	few	TRBV5-4	TRBJ1-1	NA
CATSDSDTDTQYF	TGTGCCACCAGTGATTCCGACACAGATACGCAGTATTTT	NA	TRBV24-1	TRBJ2-3	NA
CASGPGSSPEAFF	TGTGCCAGCGGTCCCGGCTCTAGCCCTGAAGCTTTCTTT	NA	TRBV7-9	TRBJ1-1	NA
CASSLGGQETQYF	TGTGCCAGCAGCTTGGGGGGCCAAGAGACCCAGTACTTC	once	TRBV5-6	TRBJ2-5	NA
CASSFFTNEKLFF	TGTGCCAGCAGCTTCTTCACTAATGAAAAACTGTTTTTT	NA	TRBV7-2	TRBJ1-4	NA
CASSSRGHTDTQYF	TGTGCCAGCAGCTCCAGGGGGCATACAGATACGCAGTATTTT	NA	TRBV2	TRBJ2-3	TRBD1
CASFRDLTYEQYF	TGTGCCAGTTTCCGGGACCTCACCTACGAGCAGTACTTC	NA	TRBV6-5	TRBJ2-7	NA
CASSPQPRRSTDTQYF	TGTGCCAGCTCACCACAGCCCAGGCGAAGCACAGATACGCAGTATTTT	NA	TRBV18	TRBJ2-3	NA
CASSLRIGGKMNTEAFF	TGTGCCAGCAGTTTAAGGATCGGGGGAAAAATGAACACTGAAGCTTTCTTT	NA	TRBV28	TRBJ1-1	NA
CASSLVQGTEAFF	TGCGCCAGCAGCTTGGTACAGGGGACTGAAGCTTTCTTT	once	TRBV5-1	TRBJ1-1	TRBD1
CASSLAGTGKTTNEKLFF	TGCGCCAGCAGCTTGGCCGGGACAGGGAAGACAACTAATGAAAAACTGTTTTTT	NA	TRBV5-1	TRBJ1-4	TRBD1
CAWSVRYTEAFF	TGTGCCTGGAGTGTAAGGTACACTGAAGCTTTCTTT	NA	TRBV30	TRBJ1-1	NA
CASSQVSHNEQFF	TGCGCCAGCAGCCAAGTCTCCCACAATGAGCAGTTCTTC	NA	TRBV4-1	TRBJ2-1	NA
CASRKRTVEAFF	TGTGCCAGCAGGAAGAGAACAGTTGAAGCTTTCTTT	NA	TRBV6-5	TRBJ1-1	NA
CASSMPGTGGNTEAFF	TGTGCCAGCAGCATGCCCGGGACAGGGGGGAACACTGAAGCTTTCTTT	once	TRBV5-8	TRBJ1-1	TRBD1
CATSDSGYEQFF	TGTGCCACCAGTGATTCGGGCTATGAGCAGTTCTTC	NA	TRBV24-1	TRBJ2-1	NA
CASSIQGAHTGELFF	TGTGCCAGTAGCATTCAGGGGGCGCACACCGGGGAGCTGTTTTTT	NA	TRBV19	TRBJ2-2	TRBD1
CASSSFDRGHPEQFF	TGTGCCAGCAGTTCCTTCGACAGGGGGCATCCTGAGCAGTTCTTC	NA	TRBV6-5	TRBJ2-1	TRBD1
CASSWGLSNEKLFF	TGTGCCAGCAGCTGGGGACTGAGTAATGAAAAACTGTTTTTT	NA	TRBV7-9	TRBJ1-4	NA
CASSPEHTEAFF	TGTGCCAGCAGTCCGGAGCACACTGAAGCTTTCTTT	NA	TRBV6-5	TRBJ1-1	NA
CASSSGDRNEKLFF	TGCGCCAGCAGCTCGGGGGACAGGAATGAAAAACTGTTTTTT	NA	TRBV5-1	TRBJ1-4	TRBD1
CASSLGETQYF	TGTGCCAGTAGTCTGGGGGAGACCCAGTACTTC	NA	TRBV19	TRBJ2-5	NA